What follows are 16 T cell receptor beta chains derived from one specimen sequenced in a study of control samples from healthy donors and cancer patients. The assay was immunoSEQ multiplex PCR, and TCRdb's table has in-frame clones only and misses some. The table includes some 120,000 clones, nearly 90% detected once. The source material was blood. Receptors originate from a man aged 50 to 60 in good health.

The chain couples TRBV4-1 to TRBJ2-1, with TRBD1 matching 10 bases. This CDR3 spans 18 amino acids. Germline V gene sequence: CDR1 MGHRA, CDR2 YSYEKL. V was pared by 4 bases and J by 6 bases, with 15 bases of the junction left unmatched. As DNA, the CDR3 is TGCGCCAGCAGCCCAGGACATTGGGGGACAGGGGTTTCCAATGAGCAGTTCTTC. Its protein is CASSPGHWGTGVSNEQFF.

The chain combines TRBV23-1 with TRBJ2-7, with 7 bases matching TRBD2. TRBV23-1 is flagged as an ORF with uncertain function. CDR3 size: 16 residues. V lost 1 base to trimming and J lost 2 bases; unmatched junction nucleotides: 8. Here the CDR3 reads CASSQLWGGKTYEQYF. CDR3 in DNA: TGCGCCAGCAGTCAATTGTGGGGGGGGAAGACCTACGAGCAGTACTTC.

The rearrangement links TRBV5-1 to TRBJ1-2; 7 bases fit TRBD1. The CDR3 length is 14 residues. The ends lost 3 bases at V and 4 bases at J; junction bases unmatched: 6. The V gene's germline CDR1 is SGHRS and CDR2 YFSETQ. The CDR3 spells CASSSGTDLYGYTF. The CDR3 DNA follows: TGCGCCAGCAGCTCCGGGACAGATCTCTATGGCTACACCTTC.

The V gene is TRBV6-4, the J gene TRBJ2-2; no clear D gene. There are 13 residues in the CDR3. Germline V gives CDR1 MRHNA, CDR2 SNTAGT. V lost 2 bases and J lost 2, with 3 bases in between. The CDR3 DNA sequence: TGTGCCAGCAGTGACAGAAACACCGGGGAGCTGTTTTTT. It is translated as CASSDRNTGELFF.

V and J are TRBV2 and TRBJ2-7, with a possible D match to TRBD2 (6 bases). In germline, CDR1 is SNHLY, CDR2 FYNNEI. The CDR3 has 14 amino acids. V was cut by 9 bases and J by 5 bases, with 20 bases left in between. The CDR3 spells CASSPVAGSHEQYF. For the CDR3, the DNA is TGTGCCAGTTCCCCCGTTGCGGGGTCCCACGAGCAGTACTTC.

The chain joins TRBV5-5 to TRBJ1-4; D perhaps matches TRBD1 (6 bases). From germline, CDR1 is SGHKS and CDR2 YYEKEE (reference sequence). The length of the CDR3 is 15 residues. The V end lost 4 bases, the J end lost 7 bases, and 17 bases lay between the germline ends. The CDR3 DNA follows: TGTGCCAGCAGCGGCGAAGGGGGTCTCGGTGAAAAACTGTTTTTT. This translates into CASSGEGGLGEKLFF. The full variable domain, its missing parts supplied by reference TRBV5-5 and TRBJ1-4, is DAGVTQSPTHLIKTRGQQVTLRCSPISGHKSVSWYQQVLGQGPQFIFQYYEKEERGRGNFPDRFSARQFPNYSSELNVNALLLGDSALYLCASSGEGGLGEKLFFGSGTQLSVL.

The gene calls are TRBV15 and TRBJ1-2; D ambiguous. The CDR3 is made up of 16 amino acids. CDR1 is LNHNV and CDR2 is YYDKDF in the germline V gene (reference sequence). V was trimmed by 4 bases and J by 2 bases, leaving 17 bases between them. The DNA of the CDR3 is TGTGCCACCAGCAAACCTCTTGAAGAAGTCAACTATGGCTACACCTTC. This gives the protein CATSKPLEEVNYGYTF. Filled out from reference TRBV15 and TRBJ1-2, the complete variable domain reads DAMVIQNPRYQVTQFGKPVTLSCSQTLNHNVMYWYQQKSSQAPKLLFHYYDKDFNNEADTPDNFQSRRPNTSFCFLDIRSPGLGDTAMYLCATSKPLEEVNYGYTFGSGTRLTVV.

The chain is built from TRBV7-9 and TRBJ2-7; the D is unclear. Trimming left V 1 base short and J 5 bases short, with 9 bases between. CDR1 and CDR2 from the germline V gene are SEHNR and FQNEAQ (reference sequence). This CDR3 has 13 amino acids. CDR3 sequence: CASSLVGLDEQYF. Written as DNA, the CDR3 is TGTGCCAGCAGCTTAGTAGGGTTAGACGAGCAGTACTTC.

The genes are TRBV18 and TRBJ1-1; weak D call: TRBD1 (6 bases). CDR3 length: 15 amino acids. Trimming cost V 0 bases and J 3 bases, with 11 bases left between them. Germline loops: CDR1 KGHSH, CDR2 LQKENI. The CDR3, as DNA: TGTGCCAGCTCACCACCGGGGGCGAGGTACACTGAAGCTTTCTTT. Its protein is CASSPPGARYTEAFF. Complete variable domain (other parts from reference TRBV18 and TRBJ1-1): NAGVMQNPRHLVRRRGQEARLRCSPMKGHSHVYWYRQLPEEGLKFMVYLQKENIIDESGMPKERFSAEFPKEGPSILRIQQVVRGDSAAYFCASSPPGARYTEAFFGQGTRLTVV.

CDR3 sequence reads: CASSLSLTYEQYF. As DNA, the CDR3 is TGTGCCAGCAGTTTATCCTTGACCTACGAGCAGTACTTC. The chain links TRBV12-3 or TRBV12-4 to TRBJ2-7, with unresolved D. The CDR3 length is 13 residues. V lost 2 bases, J lost 2 bases, and 7 bases lay in between.

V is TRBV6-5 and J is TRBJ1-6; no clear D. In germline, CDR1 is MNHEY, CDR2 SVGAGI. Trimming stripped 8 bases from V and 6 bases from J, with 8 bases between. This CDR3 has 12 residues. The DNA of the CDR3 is TGTGCCAGCGTGCTTAGTAATTCACCCCTCCACTTT. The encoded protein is CASVLSNSPLHF.

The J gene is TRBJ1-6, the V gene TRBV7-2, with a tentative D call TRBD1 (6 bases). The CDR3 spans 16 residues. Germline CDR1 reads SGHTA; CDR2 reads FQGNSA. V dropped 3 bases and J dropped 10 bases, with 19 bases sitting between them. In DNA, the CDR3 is TGTGCCAGCAGCTTCCGGACAGCATCCTATCCGTCACCCCTCCACTTT. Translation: CASSFRTASYPSPLHF.

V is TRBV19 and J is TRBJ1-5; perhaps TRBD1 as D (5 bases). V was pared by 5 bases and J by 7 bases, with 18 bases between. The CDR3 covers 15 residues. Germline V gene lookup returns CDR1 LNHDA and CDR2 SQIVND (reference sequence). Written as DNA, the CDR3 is TGTGCCAGTAGTCGGAGGGCAGGGACGGGCCAGCCCCAGCATTTT. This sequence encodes CASSRRAGTGQPQHF. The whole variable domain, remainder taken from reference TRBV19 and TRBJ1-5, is DGGITQSPKYLFRKEGQNVTLSCEQNLNHDAMYWYRQDPGQGLRLIYYSQIVNDFQKGDIAEGYSVSREKKESFPLTVTSAQKNPTAFYLCASSRRAGTGQPQHFGDGTRLSIL.

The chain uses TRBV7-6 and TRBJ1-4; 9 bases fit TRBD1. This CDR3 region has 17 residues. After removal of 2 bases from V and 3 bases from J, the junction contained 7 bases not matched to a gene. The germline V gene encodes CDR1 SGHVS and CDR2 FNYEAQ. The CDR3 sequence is CASSLSTGGAANEKLFF. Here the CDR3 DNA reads TGTGCCAGCAGCTTAAGCACAGGGGGCGCGGCTAATGAAAAACTGTTTTTT.

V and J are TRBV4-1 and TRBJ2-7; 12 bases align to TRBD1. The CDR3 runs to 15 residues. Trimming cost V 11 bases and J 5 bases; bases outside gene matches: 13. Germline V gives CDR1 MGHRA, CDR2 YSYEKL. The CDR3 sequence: CAPSRPGQGADEQYF. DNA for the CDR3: TGCGCCCCCAGCCGACCGGGACAGGGGGCCGACGAGCAGTACTTC.

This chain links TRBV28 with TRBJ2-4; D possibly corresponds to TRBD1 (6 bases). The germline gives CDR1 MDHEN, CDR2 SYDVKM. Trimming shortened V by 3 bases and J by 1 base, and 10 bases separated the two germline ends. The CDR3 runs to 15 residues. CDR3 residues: CASSFRQGAKNIQYF. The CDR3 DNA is TGTGCCAGCAGTTTTAGGCAGGGGGCCAAAAACATTCAGTACTTC.